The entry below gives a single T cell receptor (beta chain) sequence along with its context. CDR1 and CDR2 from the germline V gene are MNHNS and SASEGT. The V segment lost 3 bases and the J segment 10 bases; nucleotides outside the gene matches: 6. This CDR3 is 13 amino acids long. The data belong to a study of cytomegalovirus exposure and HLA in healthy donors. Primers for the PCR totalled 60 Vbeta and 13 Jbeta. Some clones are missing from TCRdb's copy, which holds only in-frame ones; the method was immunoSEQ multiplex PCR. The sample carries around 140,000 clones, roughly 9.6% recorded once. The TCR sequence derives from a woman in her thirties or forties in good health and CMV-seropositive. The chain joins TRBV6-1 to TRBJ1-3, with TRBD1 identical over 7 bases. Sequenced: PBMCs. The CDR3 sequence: CASSEKQGRTIYF. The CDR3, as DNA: TGTGCCAGCAGTGAGAAACAGGGGAGAACCATATATTTT.